What follows are 5 T cell receptor beta chains derived from one specimen sequenced in a study of T cells in Graves' hyperthyroidism and ophthalmopathy. Researchers amplified the TCR beta CDR3 regions from RNA transcripts. The TCR CDR3 first-round RT-PCR relied on the HTBI primer set. TCRdb passed the multiplex PCR reads through MiXCR, listing each CDR3 protein once. The table shows about 420,000 distinct CDR3 sequences, with roughly an eighth occurring only once. Sequenced input: blood. These receptors all come from a woman aged 18-29 years with Graves' hyperthyroidism.

Many counts were recorded for this clonotype. This chain connects TRBV28 to TRBJ2-3, with 9 bases identical to TRBD1. The J segment lost 2 bases and the V segment lost 2 bases, leaving 11 bases of the junction unmatched. CDR1 is MDHEN, CDR2 SYDVKM, per germline. The CDR3 totals 18 residues. CDR3 region: CASSLPAPGTGLTDTQYF. DNA for the CDR3: TGTGCCAGCAGTTTACCTGCACCTGGGACAGGGCTCACAGATACGCAGTATTTT.

This clonotype has a handful of counts. The chain has TRBV7-8 and TRBJ1-6; D not resolved. This CDR3 has 15 residues. Germline loops: CDR1 SGHVS, CDR2 FQNEAQ. With 4 bases removed from V and 0 bases from J, the gap between germline ends came to 7 bases. For the CDR3, the DNA is TGTGCCAGCAGCTCCAGGAGCTCCTATAATTCACCCCTCCACTTT. Its protein product is CASSSRSSYNSPLHF. Full variable domain (missing parts from reference TRBV7-8 and TRBJ1-6): GAGVSQSPRYKVAKRGQDVALRCDPISGHVSLFWYQQALGQGPEFLTYFQNEAQLDKSGLPSDRFFAERPEGSVSTLKIQRTQQEDSAVYLCASSSRSSYNSPLHFGNGTRLTVT.

In this sample, this clonotype turned up many times. The V and J genes are TRBV20-1 and TRBJ2-5, with D tentatively TRBD2 (7 bases). V was cut by 0 bases and J by 4 bases, with 12 bases left in between. The length of the CDR3 is 14 residues. CDR1 is DFQATT, CDR2 SNEGSKA, per germline (reference sequence). In nucleotides, the CDR3 is TGCAGTGCTAGAGATGGGGGGGCACGAGAGACCCAGTACTTC. This translates into CSARDGGARETQYF.

This clonotype occurred many times. This rearrangement joins TRBV11-2 to TRBJ1-3; D is uncertain. Per the germline V gene, CDR1 is SGHAT and CDR2 is FQNNGV. CDR3 size: 16 residues. V was pared by 2 bases and J by 0 bases, with 11 bases between. CDR3 in amino acids: CASSLFWPPSGNTIYF. The CDR3 DNA reads as TGTGCCAGCAGCTTATTTTGGCCTCCCTCTGGAAACACCATATATTTT. Variable domain in full (rest from reference TRBV11-2 and TRBJ1-3): EAGVAQSPRYKIIEKRQSVAFWCNPISGHATLYWYQQILGQGPKLLIQFQNNGVVDDSQLPKDRFSAERLKGVDSTLKIQPAKLEDSAVYLCASSLFWPPSGNTIYFGEGSWLTVV.

This clonotype has a handful of counts. A clone one base away is much larger, so this may be a read error. This likely comes from a read error, as the CDR3 has no conserved phenylalanine or tryptophan at its end. V gene TRBV20-1 combines with J gene TRBJ2-3; D gene ambiguous. Germline V gene data show CDR1 as DFQATT and CDR2 as SNEGSKA (reference sequence). The CDR3 totals 15 residues. V dropped 6 bases and J dropped 2 bases, with 18 bases sitting between them. The CDR3 loop is CSAPRMVGFTDTQYL. The CDR3 DNA sequence: TGCAGTGCCCCTAGAATGGTGGGGTTCACAGATACGCAGTATCTT.